This T cell receptor (beta chain) was captured in a study of CD8 T cells in ankylosing spondylitis. Study-level results: Disease-linked clones were CD8+ and relatively rare in peripheral blood. Reported data indicate significant enrichment of disease-linked clones within matched ankylosing spondylitis synovial fluid. Characteristic of ankylosing spondylitis blood, it appeared, was a TCR beta motif comprising several highly homologous variants. Past research had described some motif variants in reactive arthritis synovial fluid and blood.

This CDR3 has 13 amino acids. Germline CDR1 reads KGHSH; CDR2 reads LQKENI. V lost 1 base to trimming and J lost 2 bases, with 3 bases between them. The sample holds a few counts of this clonotype. Antigen specificity is unknown. Each TCR beta library was made by quantitative 5'-RACE that incorporated molecular barcodes. MiXCR was run by TCRdb on the 5' RACE reads, yielding one entry per CDR3 protein. This sample has about 440,000 distinct CDR3 sequences; 15% to 20% occur once, and the top ten carry just over 1%. The rearrangement uses TRBV18 and TRBJ2-1, with D unclear. Sequenced sample: blood, either unsorted or a sorted T cell fraction (not recorded which). This receptor was obtained from a male donor with ankylosing spondylitis. The chain's CDR3 is CASSPQTYNEQFF. The CDR3 DNA reads as TGTGCCAGCTCACCACAAACCTACAATGAGCAGTTCTTC.